This TCR beta chain was obtained from a study of a mutant IDH1 vaccine in newly diagnosed glioma. Across the whole study: Administration of eight vaccinations to patients took place in weeks 1, 3, 5, 7, 11, 15, 19, 23. Following radiotherapy alone, or alongside temozolomide cycles, vaccination was started after an interval of 4-6 weeks. Treated patients, approximately 60% male and roughly 40% female, averaged about 40 years of age. Previous care, which was radiotherapy, temozolomide, or both, most often involved both.

Documented time point: week 5, during vaccination. Topical imiquimod accompanied each vaccine dose, which consisted of 300 ug of mutant IDH1 20-mer peptide. Concerning this clone: Its target is not known.

CDR1 is MNHEY and CDR2 is SMNVEV in the germline V gene (reference sequence). The ends lost 6 bases at V and 7 bases at J; junction bases unmatched: 11. The CDR3 is made up of 15 amino acids. Repertoires were generated with immunoSEQ multiplex PCR, while TCRdb's copy carries only in-frame clones and drops some. The sample holds around 35,000 clones, about four fifths seen once. The genes are TRBV27 and TRBJ2-2, with 7 bases fitting TRBD1. The material was PBMCs, obtained from a glioma patient whose treatment included an IDH1 peptide vaccine. The receptor comes from a man aged 30-40 years with glioma. For the CDR3, the DNA is TGTGCCAGCAGCACAAGGGGACAGACGGGCGGGGAGCTGTTTTTT. Residues: CASSTRGQTGGELFF.